Listed below are T cell receptor beta chains from one sample, sequenced in a study of T cells after yellow fever vaccination. TCRdb recomputed calls from the 5' RACE reads with MiXCR, one row per CDR3 protein. The top ten clones hold 40% of a sample with about 130,000 distinct CDR3 sequences, more than 7.5% of them seen once. The input for sequencing was CD8+ T cells sorted from PBMCs, taken on the day of the yellow fever booster vaccination. The receptor set was obtained from a man between 18 and 35 years old who received the YFV17D yellow fever vaccine. Both conserved end residues are part of each CDR3. Fields, in order: J gene, D gene, clone size, V gene, CDR3 DNA, CDR3 protein. A D gene is named only where the DNA matches it firmly. Size is omitted from some rows. Given values are once, few, many or a class for expanded clones.

j_call: TRBJ1-5
d_call: .
clone_size: many
v_call: TRBV12-3/TRBV12-4
cdr3_nt: TGTGCCAGCAGTTTCTCCAGGTCGCGCAATCAGCCCCAGCATTTT
cdr3_aa: CASSFSRSRNQPQHF

j_call: TRBJ1-5
d_call: .
clone_size: few
v_call: TRBV6-5
cdr3_nt: TGTGCCAGCAGTCCCCGGACCGCCAATCAGCCCCAGCATTTT
cdr3_aa: CASSPRTANQPQHF

j_call: TRBJ2-1
d_call: .
clone_size: few
v_call: TRBV20-1
cdr3_nt: TGCAGTGCTAGTGGTGGCAATGAGCAGTTCTTC
cdr3_aa: CSASGGNEQFF

j_call: TRBJ2-3
d_call: .
clone_size: few
v_call: TRBV4-3
cdr3_nt: TGCGCCAGCAGCCAAGATGTAGGGGCTGGGGATACGCAGTATTTT
cdr3_aa: CASSQDVGAGDTQYF

j_call: TRBJ2-1
d_call: TRBD2
clone_size: few
v_call: TRBV12-3/TRBV12-4
cdr3_nt: TGTGCCAGCAGTTCCCCCGGGAGCGGGGGTTACAATGAGCAGTTCTTC
cdr3_aa: CASSSPGSGGYNEQFF

j_call: TRBJ2-4
d_call: .
clone_size: few
v_call: TRBV4-1
cdr3_nt: TGCGCCAGCAGCCAAGTGTCAGAAAACATTCAGTACTTC
cdr3_aa: CASSQVSENIQYF

j_call: TRBJ1-2
d_call: .
clone_size: few
v_call: TRBV6-1
cdr3_nt: TGTGCCATCCGCGGCCTCAGTAGCAGGTCCTATGGCTACACCTTC
cdr3_aa: CAIRGLSSRSYGYTF

j_call: TRBJ2-3
d_call: TRBD2
clone_size: many
v_call: TRBV4-2
cdr3_nt: TGTGCCAGCAGCCAGCTAGCGGGGGGGCCAGATACGCAGTATTTT
cdr3_aa: CASSQLAGGPDTQYF

j_call: TRBJ1-5
d_call: .
clone_size: few
v_call: TRBV7-3
cdr3_nt: TGTGCCAGCAGCGGGCATCATAGCAATCAGCCCCAGCATTTT
cdr3_aa: CASSGHHSNQPQHF

j_call: TRBJ2-6
d_call: .
clone_size: few
v_call: TRBV7-3
cdr3_nt: TGTGCCAGCAGCTTAACCGGGGCCAACGTCCTGACTTTC
cdr3_aa: CASSLTGANVLTF

j_call: TRBJ2-1
d_call: TRBD2
clone_size: .
v_call: TRBV4-1
cdr3_nt: TGCGCCAGCAGCCATAGGAGCGGGGGGGAAAATGAGCAGTTCTTC
cdr3_aa: CASSHRSGGENEQFF

j_call: TRBJ2-3
d_call: TRBD2
clone_size: few
v_call: TRBV12-3/TRBV12-4
cdr3_nt: TGTGCCAGCAGTTTTCCGACTAGCGGGGAAAACACAGATACGCAGTATTTT
cdr3_aa: CASSFPTSGENTDTQYF

j_call: TRBJ2-5
d_call: .
clone_size: .
v_call: TRBV6-5
cdr3_nt: TGTGCCAGCGGCGCGGGGCAAGAGACCCAGTACTTC
cdr3_aa: CASGAGQETQYF

j_call: TRBJ1-2
d_call: .
clone_size: .
v_call: TRBV19
cdr3_nt: TGTGCCAGTAGTCCCCTGGACGGGGAGAACTATGGCTACACCTTC
cdr3_aa: CASSPLDGENYGYTF

j_call: TRBJ1-6
d_call: TRBD1
clone_size: many
v_call: TRBV4-3
cdr3_nt: TGCGCCAGCAGCCAAGGGCCAGGGTCCAGGGGGGATAATTCACCCCTCCACTTT
cdr3_aa: CASSQGPGSRGDNSPLHF

j_call: TRBJ2-1
d_call: .
clone_size: few
v_call: TRBV19
cdr3_nt: TGTGCCAGTAGTAGACGGAATGAGCAGTTCTTC
cdr3_aa: CASSRRNEQFF

j_call: TRBJ1-3
d_call: .
clone_size: few
v_call: TRBV12-5
cdr3_nt: TGTGCTAGTGGTTTGGACTCTGGAAACACCATATATTTT
cdr3_aa: CASGLDSGNTIYF

j_call: TRBJ2-3
d_call: .
clone_size: .
v_call: TRBV5-4
cdr3_nt: TGTGCCAGCAGGGACATGACTAGCACAGATACGCAGTATTTT
cdr3_aa: CASRDMTSTDTQYF

j_call: TRBJ2-5
d_call: TRBD2
clone_size: few
v_call: TRBV4-1
cdr3_nt: TGCGCCAGCAGCCTACGGGCTAGCGGGGGCCGATACCAAGAGACCCAGTACTTC
cdr3_aa: CASSLRASGGRYQETQYF

j_call: TRBJ2-7
d_call: .
clone_size: few
v_call: TRBV7-3
cdr3_nt: TGTGCCAGCAGCTACCACGCGCGGGATCAGGACGAGCAGTACTTC
cdr3_aa: CASSYHARDQDEQYF

j_call: TRBJ2-5
d_call: .
clone_size: .
v_call: TRBV3-1
cdr3_nt: TGTGCCAGCAGCCAAGCCAGGTTCTGGGAGACCCAGTACTTC
cdr3_aa: CASSQARFWETQYF

j_call: TRBJ2-3
d_call: .
clone_size: few
v_call: TRBV13
cdr3_nt: TGTGCCAGCAGCTTGAGACTCGGCACAGATACGCAGTATTTT
cdr3_aa: CASSLRLGTDTQYF

j_call: TRBJ2-7
d_call: TRBD2
clone_size: many
v_call: TRBV4-2
cdr3_nt: TGTGCCAGCAGCCAAGAGGGCAGCGGGGGCTCCTACGAGCAGTACTTC
cdr3_aa: CASSQEGSGGSYEQYF